This section outlines one T cell receptor beta chain sequence together with its context. Its antigen is unknown. This sample is drawn from a study of T cells in pancreatic ductal adenocarcinoma. Study-level findings and limits: Tumors hold more CD45RO+ effector T cells, which may bias toward lower diversity. The resected pancreatic cancer cohort was biased toward the minority with early-stage disease. Blood clonality (roughly 0.07) did not differ significantly from tumor (roughly 0.11). Tumor samples had fewer productive templates and 6.5 to 10-fold fewer unique clonotypes than blood.

Profiling relied on immunoSEQ multiplex PCR, and the TCRdb table lists in-frame clones only, not all of them. The data hold roughly 100,000 clones, with around 96% observed a single time. The selected patients with pancreatic ductal adenocarcinoma had surgery but no neoadjuvant therapy. The clonotype comes from a human donor with pancreatic ductal adenocarcinoma. The sample taken for sequencing was PBMCs.

The CDR3 nucleotides read TGCGCCAGCAGCCACGTGGGACTAGCGGGAAGTGAGCAGTTCTTC. It is translated as CASSHVGLAGSEQFF. The chain links TRBV4-1 to TRBJ2-1, with 13 bases lining up with TRBD2. Germline CDR1 is MGHRA and CDR2 is YSYEKL. The junction had 5 bases not matched to a gene; V was cut back by 3 bases and J by 9 bases. The CDR3 extends over 15 amino acids.